This T cell receptor (beta chain) was documented in a study of CD8 T cells in ankylosing spondylitis. This clonotype showed up many times. Its antigen is as yet unknown. Making use of molecular barcodes, quantitative 5'-RACE generated TCR beta libraries. TCRdb reanalysed the 5' RACE reads using MiXCR and keeps one entry per CDR3 protein. The data contain roughly 180,000 distinct CDR3 sequences, about an eighth of them singletons. Notes on the study in general: Certain motif variants had earlier been reported in reactive arthritis synovial fluid and blood. A TCR beta motif of 7 to 9 highly homologous variants seemed to mark ankylosing spondylitis blood. In ankylosing spondylitis patients, matched synovial fluid reportedly showed significant enrichment of disease-linked clones.

The CDR3 is 15 amino acids. Germline V gives CDR1 SGDLS, CDR2 YYNGEE. Trimming cost V 2 bases and J 9 bases; bases outside gene matches: 5. V usage is TRBV9 and J usage is TRBJ2-1, with 13 nucleotides matching TRBD2. The sequencing input was blood, either unsorted or a sorted T cell fraction (not recorded which). This sequence was found in a female donor with ankylosing spondylitis or in good health (not recorded which). CDR3 sequence reads: CASSVGLAGVGEQFF. CDR3 DNA sequence: TGTGCCAGCAGCGTCGGACTAGCGGGAGTTGGTGAGCAGTTCTTC. Based on the CDR3 plus reference TRBV9 and TRBJ2-1, the full variable domain is DSGVTQTPKHLITATGQRVTLRCSPRSGDLSVYWYQQSLDQGLQFLIQYYNGEERAKGNILERFSAQQFPDLHSELNLSSLELGDSALYFCASSVGLAGVGEQFFGPGTRLTVL.